This T cell receptor (beta chain) was recorded in a study of T cell responses to AZD1222 COVID-19 vaccine. Assay used: immunoSEQ multiplex PCR; TCRdb lists only in-frame clones, some missing. This table has about 110,000 clones, about nine tenths appearing once. Germline V lookup: CDR1 MDHEN, CDR2 SYDVKM. This CDR3 comprises 11 residues. V shed 10 bases and J shed 8 bases, with 12 bases lying between them. This clone was recorded only once. The J gene is TRBJ2-1, the V gene TRBV28, with D hard to call. This TCR was recovered from an adult in good health. This specimen was peripheral blood, taken on day 0 of MenACWY control vaccination. The CDR3 region is CATSQDDEQFF. CDR3 nucleotides: TGTGCCACCTCGCAGGACGATGAGCAGTTCTTC.